What follows describes a single T cell receptor beta chain. The antigen this receptor binds is unknown. No base-level quality is on record; no much larger clone is a single base apart. Reading the germline V gene gives CDR1 KGHDR and CDR2 SFDVKD. Here V drops 9 bases and J drops 3 bases, and the junction holds 7 bases not matched to any gene. Spanning cysteine to phenylalanine, the CDR3 consists of 14 amino acids. The sequence is cut down to CDR3 DNA, 42 bases in frame from base 1. The record originates from a study of T cell responses to AZD1222 COVID-19 vaccine (TCRdb year 2021). About the full investigation: A total of just over 230 trial participants underwent TCR sequencing, of whom 200 to 220 had received two doses of AZD1222 and around 26 had received two doses of the MenACWY control vaccine. Trial participants were enrolled by age into subgroups of 18-55, 56-69 and 70-plus years, and about 150, 27 and 61 TCR-sequenced participants, respectively, were included in these subgroups.

What the authors observed across the whole study: Because no day 14 peak-response samples were available, repertoires were characterized only after the peak T cell response. In the small 56-69-year group, the increase in depth fell short of significance, most likely because of low power. Conclusions about previously exposed vaccinees are limited, since just 6 or 7 AZD1222 recipients were seropositive for SARS-CoV-2 at baseline. Participants were mostly white British, with more females than males. The authors suggested clonal diversity may have been underestimated. Epitopes outside the regions mutated in the B.1.351 and B.1.1.7 variants were reportedly recognized by nearly half of the unique spike-specific TCRs. The vaccine-associated CD4 TCRs covered the entire spike protein, and the dominant responses fell in regions 160-218 and 743-854. After two AZD1222 doses, both the breadth and the depth of spike-specific TCRs were significantly higher than at day 0 and than in MenACWY recipients.

According to the study, the label for this sample's time point signals: about 28 days (+/-7) after the second vaccine dose. AZD1222 recipients whose second dose came at about 4 weeks and those whose second dose came at about 12 weeks were combined into one group, since spike-specific TCR depth and breadth did not differ between the two schedules. Samples from vaccinated people were obtained from the UK trials COV001 and COV002, which included a single-blind randomized controlled phase 2/3 trial of AZD1222 (ChAdOx1 nCoV-19) in healthy adults. For TCRbeta chain sequencing, PBMC samples from trial participants were taken at day 0 and at day 28 after the second dose. The CDR3 regions of human TCRbeta chains were subjected to immunosequencing. For the original study's pipeline: Repertoire TCRs were matched against a reference library of SARS-CoV-2-specific TCRs generated with the MIRA antigen-specificity platform. Breadth meant the fraction of unique TCRs that were SARS-CoV-2-associated, whereas depth meant the fraction of total T cells that were SARS-CoV-2-associated. Each spike-specific TCR was assigned to its reactive spike region and to a CD4 or CD8 class using the MIRA data. Log10-transformed breadth and depth values were compared by one-way ANOVA with Sidak's multiple comparisons tests. TCRdb carries this immuneACCESS record with in-frame sequences only. Its versions omit some clonotypes, under half of them owing to an unresolved V gene in the studies checked, with the rest unexplained. The V and J calls and the clone size are those of that table, but D and trimming were determined from the DNA. The sample table holds about 180,000 clones, of which around 90% were seen once. Of the sample, approximately 1.9% is held by the ten largest clones.

The starting material was peripheral blood, obtained 28 days after the second AZD1222 dose. The TCR was taken from an adult who received the AZD1222 COVID-19 vaccine. This chain is built from TRBV24-1 and TRBJ1-5, and TRBD1 aligns with 7 junction nucleotides. The CDR3 protein: CATATGQFNQPQHF. The base sequence is TGTGCCACCGCCACGGGACAGTTCAATCAGCCCCAGCATTTT.